A selection of T cell receptor beta chains follows, all from one sample in a study of T cell repertoires in cytomegalovirus infection. TCRdb used MiXCR to reprocess the reads, holding one entry per CDR3 protein. Among roughly 760,000 distinct CDR3 sequences listed, 35% were seen once. The sequenced material came from PBMCs. All receptors come from a human donor in good health (CMV status not recorded). Some clones in this sample may be carry-over from other donors' samples. Each CDR3 is given with its conserved first and last residue. D genes are given only for firm matches. Size tells how often a clone was seen (once, few, many) or the class of an expanded clone, and some rows leave it out.

d_call | j_call | cdr3_length | clone_size | v_call | cdr3_aa | cdr3_nt
TRBD1 | TRBJ2-7 | 15 | . | TRBV6-1 | CASSLQGTGNLEQYF | TGTGCCAGCAGCCTACAGGGGACAGGGAATCTGGAGCAGTACTTC
TRBD1 | TRBJ1-6 | 14 | many | TRBV28 | CASSGTGVGSPLHF | TGTGCCAGCAGTGGGACAGGGGTAGGTTCACCCCTCCACTTT
TRBD2 | TRBJ2-1 | 13 | . | TRBV3-1 | CASSLGLALEQFF | TGTGCCAGCAGCCTCGGACTAGCCCTTGAGCAGTTCTTC
TRBD2 | TRBJ2-7 | 14 | . | TRBV3-1 | CASSQVGRAYEQYF | TGTGCCAGCAGCCAAGTCGGGAGGGCCTATGAGCAGTACTTC
TRBD2 | TRBJ2-1 | 17 | . | TRBV11-1 | CASSLDIGTSGYNEQFF | TGTGCCAGCAGCTTAGATATAGGCACTAGCGGATACAATGAGCAGTTCTTC
. | TRBJ2-5 | 14 | many | TRBV7-8 | CASSFSGYPETQYF | TGTGCCAGCAGCTTTTCAGGTTATCCGGAGACCCAGTACTTC
TRBD2 | TRBJ2-7 | 17 | . | TRBV28 | CASSPPSGSRSSYEQYF | TGTGCCAGCAGTCCGCCTAGCGGTTCCCGGAGCTCCTACGAGCAGTACTTC
. | TRBJ1-1 | 13 | . | TRBV28 | CASSFPQGTEAFF | TGTGCCAGCAGTTTCCCACAGGGTACCGAAGCTTTCTTT
TRBD2 | TRBJ2-1 | 18 | . | TRBV7-8 | CASRPTGTSGSAYNEQFF | TGTGCCAGCAGACCAACCGGGACTAGCGGGAGCGCCTACAATGAGCAGTTCTTC
TRBD2 | TRBJ2-3 | 17 | many | TRBV7-6 | CASSLRASGSSTDTQYF | TGTGCCAGCAGCCTCCGGGCTAGCGGGTCTAGCACAGATACGCAGTATTTT
. | TRBJ2-1 | 12 | few | TRBV2 | CASTPGYNEQFF | TGTGCCAGCACGCCAGGTTACAATGAGCAGTTCTTC
. | TRBJ1-1 | 15 | few | TRBV5-1 | CASSLSFNGDTEAFF | TGCGCCAGCAGCTTATCCTTCAACGGGGACACTGAAGCTTTCTTT
. | TRBJ2-4 | 18 | few | TRBV24-1 | CATSDSAPESLAKNIQYF | TGTGCCACCAGTGATTCGGCCCCTGAGTCACTAGCCAAAAACATTCAGTACTTC
. | TRBJ1-5 | 16 | . | TRBV28 | CASSLYKGTFNQPQHF | TGTGCCAGCAGTTTATACAAGGGAACCTTCAATCAGCCCCAGCATTTT
TRBD1 | TRBJ1-1 | 15 | . | TRBV11-1 | CASSSVRQGATEAFF | TGTGCCAGCAGCTCAGTACGACAGGGAGCCACTGAAGCTTTCTTT
. | TRBJ2-1 | 10 | few | TRBV7-8 | CASSPGKQFF | TGTGCCAGCAGCCCTGGGAAGCAGTTCTTC
TRBD1 | TRBJ2-1 | 15 | many | TRBV7-2 | CASSEGTARYNEQFF | TGTGCCAGCAGCGAAGGGACAGCTAGATACAATGAGCAGTTCTTC
. | TRBJ1-2 | 15 | . | TRBV12-3/TRBV12-4 | CASSLISTGNYGYTF | TGTGCCAGCAGTTTAATCTCCACGGGGAACTATGGCTACACCTTC
. | TRBJ2-1 | 15 | . | TRBV19 | CASSAAGTIYNEQFF | TGTGCCAGTAGTGCGGCCGGGACAATCTACAATGAGCAGTTCTTC
TRBD2 | TRBJ2-3 | 15 | . | TRBV3-1 | CASSPNLAGADTQYF | TGTGCCAGCAGCCCCAATCTAGCGGGGGCAGATACGCAGTATTTT
. | TRBJ2-7 | 13 | . | TRBV29-1 | CSVLVPNSYEQYF | TGCAGCGTTCTGGTCCCCAACTCCTACGAGCAGTACTTC
TRBD1 | TRBJ1-2 | 12 | . | TRBV20-1 | CSAVQGDYGYTF | TGCAGTGCTGTTCAGGGGGACTATGGCTACACCTTC
. | TRBJ2-2 | 16 | . | TRBV20-1 | CSARDSRGPNTGELFF | TGCAGTGCTAGAGATAGCAGGGGTCCCAACACCGGGGAGCTGTTTTTT
. | TRBJ2-3 | 15 | many | TRBV7-6 | CASSLNAGATDTQYF | TGTGCCAGCAGCTTAAATGCGGGGGCCACAGATACGCAGTATTTT
. | TRBJ2-3 | 15 | . | TRBV6-5 | CASTPEGGRHLTQYF | TGTGCCAGCACCCCCGAAGGGGGGAGGCATCTGACGCAGTATTTT
. | TRBJ2-7 | 15 | . | TRBV4-1 | CASSQEPSETYEQYF | TGCGCCAGCAGCCAAGAGCCTAGCGAGACCTACGAGCAGTACTTC
. | TRBJ2-2 | 13 | . | TRBV7-2 | CASTRNWSGELFF | TGTGCCAGCACCCGAAATTGGTCCGGGGAGCTGTTTTTT
. | TRBJ1-1 | 12 | few | TRBV10-3 | CAISESPDEAFF | TGTGCCATCAGTGAAAGCCCCGACGAAGCTTTCTTT
. | TRBJ1-1 | 15 | . | TRBV7-8 | CASSGGTGMNTEAFF | TGTGCCAGCAGCGGGGGAACAGGGATGAACACTGAAGCTTTCTTT
TRBD2 | TRBJ2-5 | 15 | few | TRBV28 | CASSDTSSGRETQYF | TGTGCCAGCAGTGATACTTCTAGCGGGAGGGAGACCCAGTACTTC
. | TRBJ2-7 | 12 | . | TRBV19 | CAISIIYGHLNF | TGTGCCATTAGTATAATCTACGGCCATCTGAACTTC
TRBD1 | TRBJ2-7 | 15 | few | TRBV7-9 | CASSFGTGRTYEQYF | TGTGCCAGCAGCTTCGGGACAGGTCGAACCTACGAGCAGTACTTC
TRBD2 | TRBJ2-4 | 20 | . | TRBV5-6 | CASSPVARLAGGPGLNIQYF | TGTGCCAGCAGCCCGGTAGCGCGACTAGCGGGAGGGCCAGGACTAAACATTCAGTACTTC
. | TRBJ1-2 | 15 | . | TRBV28 | CASIRSGAPAYGYTF | TGTGCCAGCATTCGTTCAGGGGCCCCGGCCTATGGCTACACCTTC
. | TRBJ2-7 | 15 | many | TRBV27 | CASSSEAGSSYEQYF | TGTGCCAGCAGTTCCGAAGCGGGTAGCTCCTACGAGCAGTACTTC
. | TRBJ1-3 | 14 | . | TRBV19 | CASSYRLPGNTIYF | TGTGCCAGTAGCTACAGGCTCCCTGGAAACACCATATATTTT
TRBD1 | TRBJ1-3 | 15 | . | TRBV11-2 | CASSHDRGSGNTIYF | TGTGCCAGCAGCCACGACAGGGGATCTGGAAACACCATATATTTT
. | TRBJ1-2 | 12 | . | TRBV20-1 | CSAARDIYGYTF | TGCAGTGCTGCCAGGGACATCTATGGCTACACCTTC
. | TRBJ2-1 | 14 | few | TRBV7-9 | CASSLRPTYNEQFF | TGTGCCAGCAGCTTAAGACCAACCTACAATGAGCAGTTCTTC
TRBD1 | TRBJ1-1 | 14 | few | TRBV7-6 | CASTLGQGSDEAFF | TGTGCCAGCACCTTGGGACAGGGATCCGATGAAGCTTTCTTT
. | TRBJ1-5 | 10 | . | TRBV27 | CASGLLPQHF | TGTGCCAGCGGTCTTTTGCCCCAGCATTTT
. | TRBJ2-2 | 12 | . | TRBV7-9 | CASSAQGGELFF | TGTGCCAGCAGCGCTCAGGGTGGGGAGCTGTTTTTT
. | TRBJ1-1 | 14 | . | TRBV12-3/TRBV12-4 | CASSFNREGAEAFF | TGTGCCAGCAGTTTTAACCGGGAAGGGGCTGAAGCTTTCTTT
TRBD2 | TRBJ2-7 | 15 | . | TRBV6-6 | CASSYPGLAVYEQYF | TGTGCCAGCAGTTACCCGGGACTAGCGGTCTACGAGCAGTACTTC
TRBD1 | TRBJ2-7 | 15 | . | TRBV15 | CATSRGGQGNYEQYF | TGTGCCACCAGCAGAGGGGGACAGGGGAACTACGAGCAGTACTTC
TRBD2 | TRBJ2-5 | 16 | . | TRBV3-1 | CASSQRLARLQETQYF | TGTGCCAGCAGCCAACGACTAGCGCGCCTCCAAGAGACCCAGTACTTC
. | TRBJ1-2 | 14 | . | TRBV7-9 | CASSFHEQSYGYTF | TGTGCCAGCAGCTTCCATGAGCAGAGCTATGGCTACACCTTC
TRBD2 | TRBJ2-1 | 17 | . | TRBV6-1 | CASSEDGWEGPYNEQFF | TGTGCCAGCAGTGAAGATGGGTGGGAGGGACCTTACAATGAGCAGTTCTTC
. | TRBJ2-7 | 13 | few | TRBV24-1 | CATTDPSTYEQYF | TGTGCCACCACGGACCCCTCTACCTACGAGCAGTACTTC
TRBD2 | TRBJ2-5 | 16 | . | TRBV7-4 | CASSSPTSGPEETQYF | TGTGCCAGCAGCTCGCCGACTAGCGGACCAGAAGAGACCCAGTACTTC
. | TRBJ1-1 | 13 | . | TRBV28 | CARSFNPNTEAFF | TGTGCCAGAAGTTTTAATCCGAACACTGAAGCTTTCTTT
TRBD1 | TRBJ1-2 | 13 | . | TRBV6-6 | CASSDRTGYGYTF | TGTGCCAGCAGCGACCGGACAGGATATGGCTACACCTTC
. | TRBJ1-2 | 17 | few | TRBV27 | CASSPTLPGQRNYGYTF | TGTGCCAGCAGCCCGACACTACCGGGTCAAAGAAACTATGGCTACACCTTC
TRBD1 | TRBJ2-5 | 15 | . | TRBV12-3/TRBV12-4 | CASRGGTGGGKTQYF | TGTGCCAGCAGGGGTGGGACAGGTGGAGGGAAGACCCAGTACTTC
. | TRBJ1-5 | 14 | . | TRBV7-8 | CASSGRTGNQPQHF | TGTGCCAGCAGCGGCAGGACAGGCAATCAGCCCCAGCATTTT
. | TRBJ2-5 | 12 | . | TRBV4-1 | CASSHDLETQYF | TGCGCCAGCAGCCATGATCTGGAGACCCAGTACTTC
. | TRBJ1-2 | 15 | . | TRBV29-1 | CSTPPEPGALRGYTF | TGCAGCACACCCCCGGAACCAGGGGCTCTGAGGGGCTACACCTTC
. | TRBJ2-1 | 12 | . | TRBV20-1 | CSASREASLQFF | TGCAGTGCTAGTAGGGAGGCCAGCCTGCAGTTCTTC
. | TRBJ1-2 | 13 | many | TRBV7-2 | CASSLATIYGYTF | TGTGCCAGCAGCTTAGCGACCATCTATGGCTACACCTTC